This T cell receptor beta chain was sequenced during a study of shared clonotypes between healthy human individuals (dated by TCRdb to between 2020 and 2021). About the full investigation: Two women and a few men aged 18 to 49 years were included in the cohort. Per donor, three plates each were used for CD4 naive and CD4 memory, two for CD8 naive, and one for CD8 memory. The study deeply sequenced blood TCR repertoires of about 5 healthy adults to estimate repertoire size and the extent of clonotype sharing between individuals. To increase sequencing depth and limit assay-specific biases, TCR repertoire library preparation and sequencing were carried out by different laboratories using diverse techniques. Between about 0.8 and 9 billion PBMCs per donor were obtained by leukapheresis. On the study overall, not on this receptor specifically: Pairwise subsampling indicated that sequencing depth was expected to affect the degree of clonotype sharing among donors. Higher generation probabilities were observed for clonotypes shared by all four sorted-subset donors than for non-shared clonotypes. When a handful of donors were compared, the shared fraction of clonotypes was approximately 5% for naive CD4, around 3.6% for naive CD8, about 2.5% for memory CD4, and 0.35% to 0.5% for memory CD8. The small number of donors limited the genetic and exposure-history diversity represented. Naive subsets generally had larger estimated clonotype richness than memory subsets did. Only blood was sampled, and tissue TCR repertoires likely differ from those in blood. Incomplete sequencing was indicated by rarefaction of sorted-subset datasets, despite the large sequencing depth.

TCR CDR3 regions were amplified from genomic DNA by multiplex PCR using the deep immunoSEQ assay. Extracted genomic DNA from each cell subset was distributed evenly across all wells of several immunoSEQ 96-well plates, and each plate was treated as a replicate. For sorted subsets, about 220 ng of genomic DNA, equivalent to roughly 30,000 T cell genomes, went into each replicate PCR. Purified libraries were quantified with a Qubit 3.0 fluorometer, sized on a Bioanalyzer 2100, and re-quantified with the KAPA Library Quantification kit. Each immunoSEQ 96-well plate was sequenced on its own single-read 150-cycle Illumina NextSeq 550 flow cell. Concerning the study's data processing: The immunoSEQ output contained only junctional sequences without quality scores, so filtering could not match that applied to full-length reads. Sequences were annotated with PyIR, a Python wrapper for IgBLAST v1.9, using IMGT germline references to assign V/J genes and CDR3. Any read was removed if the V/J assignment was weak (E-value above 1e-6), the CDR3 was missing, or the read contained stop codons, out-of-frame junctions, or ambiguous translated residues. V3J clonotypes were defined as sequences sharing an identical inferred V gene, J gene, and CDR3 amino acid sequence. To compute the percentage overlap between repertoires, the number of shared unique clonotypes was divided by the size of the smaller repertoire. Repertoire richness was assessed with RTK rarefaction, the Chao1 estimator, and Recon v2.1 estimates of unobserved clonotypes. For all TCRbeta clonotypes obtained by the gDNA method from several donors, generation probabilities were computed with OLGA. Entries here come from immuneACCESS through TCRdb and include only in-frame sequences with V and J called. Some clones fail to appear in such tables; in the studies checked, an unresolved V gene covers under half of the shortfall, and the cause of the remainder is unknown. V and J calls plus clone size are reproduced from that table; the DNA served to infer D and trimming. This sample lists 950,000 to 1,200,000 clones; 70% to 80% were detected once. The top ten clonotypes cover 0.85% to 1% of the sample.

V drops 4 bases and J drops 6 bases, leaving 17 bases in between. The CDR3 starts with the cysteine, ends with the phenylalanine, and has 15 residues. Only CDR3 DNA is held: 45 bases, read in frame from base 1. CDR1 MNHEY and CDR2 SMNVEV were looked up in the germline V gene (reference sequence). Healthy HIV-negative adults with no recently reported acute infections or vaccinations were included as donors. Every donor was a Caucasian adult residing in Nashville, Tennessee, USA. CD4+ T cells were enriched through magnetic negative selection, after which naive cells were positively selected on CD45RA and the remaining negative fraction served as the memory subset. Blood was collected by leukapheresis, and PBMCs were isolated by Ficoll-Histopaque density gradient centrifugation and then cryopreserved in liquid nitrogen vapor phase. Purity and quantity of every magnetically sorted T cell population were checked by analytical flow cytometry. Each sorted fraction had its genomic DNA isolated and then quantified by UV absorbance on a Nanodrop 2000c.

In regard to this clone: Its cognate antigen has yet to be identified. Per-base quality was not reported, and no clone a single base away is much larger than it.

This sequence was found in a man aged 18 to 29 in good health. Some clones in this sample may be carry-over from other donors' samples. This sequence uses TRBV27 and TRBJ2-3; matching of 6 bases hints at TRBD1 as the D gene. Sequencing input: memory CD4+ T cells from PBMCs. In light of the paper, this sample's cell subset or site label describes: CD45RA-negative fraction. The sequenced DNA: TGTGCCAGCAGTTCCGGACAGTGGGGATGGGATACGCAGTATTTT. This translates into CASSSGQWGWDTQYF.